This record covers a single TCR beta chain. The source of the sample is a study of Ad26.COV2.S vaccination and SARS-CoV-2 variants. Study-level background: Doses of Ad26.COV2.S were injected into muscle once or twice, 56 days apart.

The CDR3 spans 15 residues. Per germline, CDR1 SGHVS and CDR2 FNYEAQ. Trimming cost V 7 bases and J 6 bases; bases outside gene matches: 13. Treatment meaning: roughly 19 received Ad26.COV2.S at low or high dose, single or two shots; about 5 received placebo; per-sample allocation not given. Samples analyzed were those drawn on day 63 after the first vaccine or placebo injection. An Ad26 vector expressing Wuhan-strain SARS-CoV-2 spike constituted the vaccine. Profiled with immunoSEQ multiplex PCR; TCRdb holds only in-frame clones, not every one. Of about 420,000 clones in the sample, around nine tenths were seen once.

This clonotype was sampled from a person between 18 and 65 years old who received the Ad26.COV2.S COVID-19 vaccine or a placebo. The specimen was peripheral blood, collected in a trial of Ad26.COV2.S vaccine versus placebo. The chain recombines TRBV7-6 with TRBJ2-7; 9 bases align to TRBD1. The CDR3 nucleotides are TGTGCCAGCACTCCATGGGGACAGGGTATGAGCGAGCAGTACTTC. This codes for CASTPWGQGMSEQYF.